The table lists the clone carrying this T cell receptor (beta chain) with a few counts. Its antigen remains unidentified. V lost 1 base and J lost 3, with 10 bases in between. CDR3 length equals 14 residues. In germline, CDR1 is SGHDN, CDR2 FVKESK. The sort gate was single viable CD3+CD4+CD8-CD45RO+ cells for memory CD4+ T cells. Donors' CMV status reflects serum IgG against pp150, pp28, p38, p52. In the original analysis: After removing out-of-frame reads, millions of distinct TCRbeta sequences remained. The table came from immunoSEQ multiplex PCR; TCRdb's copy has only in-frame clones and leaves some out. V and J calls and clone size are as listed in that table; D and trimming were resolved from the DNA. The sample contains about 54,000 clones, around 78% of which appear only once. The sample is drawn from a study of memory CD4+ T cells and cytomegalovirus serostatus. Study-level points and caveats: Repertoires predicted CMV serostatus with median bootstrapped AUC of about 0.95. Suggested: most of the CMV-linked TCR signature lies in CD4+ memory cells.

The J gene is TRBJ2-7, the V gene TRBV14, with no clear D. The receptor was derived from an adult in good health and CMV-seronegative. The sequencing input was memory CD4+ T cells from blood. This chain's CDR3 is CASSQGHGFYEQYF. The CDR3 region has the DNA TGTGCCAGCAGCCAAGGTCACGGTTTCTACGAGCAGTACTTC. Variable domain in full (rest from reference TRBV14 and TRBJ2-7): EAGVTQFPSHSVIEKGQTVTLRCDPISGHDNLYWYRRVMGKEIKFLLHFVKESKQDESGMPNNRFLAERTGGTYSTLKVQPAELEDSGVYFCASSQGHGFYEQYFGPGTRLTVT.